Listed here are 12 T cell receptor beta chains from one sample, sequenced in a study of blood T cells in healthy people across ages. A sample-barcoded 5' primer and a J-beta primer mix were used in a second PCR of about 7 to 11 cycles. TCRdb redid the calling of the 5' RACE reads with MiXCR, one entry per CDR3 protein. The repertoire holds approximately 780,000 distinct CDR3 sequences, with under 30% as singletons. This sample also appeared in a second study, on T cells of mothers and their children.

The material sequenced was blood. All receptors derive from a boy aged 5-17 years in good health.

This clonotype was observed a handful of times. The chain links TRBV20-1 to TRBJ2-1; no firm D call. This CDR3 contains 14 residues. V was pared by 6 bases and J by 2 bases, with 14 bases between. Germline values: CDR1 DFQATT, CDR2 SNEGSKA (reference sequence). This CDR3 reads CSALQEQTYNEQFF. The CDR3 nucleotides are TGCAGTGCCCTCCAGGAACAGACCTACAATGAGCAGTTCTTC.

The gene calls are TRBV12-3 or TRBV12-4 and TRBJ2-7, with a possible D match to TRBD2 (5 bases). CDR3 length: 13 residues. The V gene lost 2 bases and the J gene lost 6 bases, with 11 bases spanning the gap. CDR3 nucleotides: TGTGCCAGCAGTTTACGGCTAGCTAGCGAGCAGTACTTC. This codes for CASSLRLASEQYF.

This chain joins TRBV20-1 and TRBJ1-4; 10 positions agree with TRBD1. In germline, CDR1 is DFQATT, CDR2 SNEGSKA (reference sequence). V shed 5 bases and J 6 bases; nucleotides not matched to a gene: 9. The CDR3 is made up of 15 amino acids. The CDR3 sequence is CSAPPRQGADEKLFF. The CDR3 nucleotides read TGCAGTGCTCCGCCAAGACAGGGGGCGGATGAAAAACTGTTTTTT.

Turning to this clonotype: One end of the junction varies from germline; a read error may be responsible. The chain is built from TRBV15 and TRBJ2-7; D is possibly TRBD2 (6 bases). The CDR3 covers 15 residues. Germline CDR1 and CDR2: LNHNV and YYDKDF (reference sequence). CDR3 sequence: CATSRAGTLGLEQYF. CDR3 nucleotide sequence: TGTGCCACCAGCAGAGCCGGGACGCTGGGACTCGAGCAATACTTC.

Only a few counts were recorded for this clonotype. The chain couples TRBV28 to TRBJ1-2; no clear D gene. Germline V CDR1 and CDR2: MDHEN, SYDVKM. V lost 3 bases and J lost 7, with 21 bases in between. The CDR3 runs to 16 residues. The DNA of the CDR3 is TGTGCCAGCAGTTTTAGGCGTGCGACTCGATGGGCTGGCTACACCTTC. Translated, it gives CASSFRRATRWAGYTF.

The table lists this clonotype with a few counts. One junction end does not reproduce the germline sequence, and a read error may be involved. The V call is TRBV5-1, the J call TRBJ1-3; D unresolved. Germline V CDR1 and CDR2: SGHRS, YFSETQ. The CDR3 has 15 residues. As DNA, the CDR3 is TGCGCCAGCAGCTTTGGCAGCACTTCTGGAAGCACCATATATTTT. Translation: CASSFGSTSGSTIYF.

Details on this clonotype: The germline gene is not matched at one end of the junction; a read error may be the cause. V usage is TRBV2 and J usage is TRBJ2-7, with D perhaps matching TRBD1 or TRBD2 (6 bases each). The CDR3 runs 11 residues. Germline lookup yields CDR1 SNHLY and CDR2 FYNNEI. The CDR3 spells CASSEGGNWYF. The CDR3 DNA reads TGTGCCAGCAGCGAAGGGGGGAACTGGTACTTC.

About this clonotype: The germline gene is not matched at one end of the junction; a read error may be the cause. The gene calls are TRBV4-1 and TRBJ2-7; TRBD2 agrees at 12 bases. The V gene's germline CDR1 is MGHRA and CDR2 YSYEKL. The CDR3 sequence is 16 residues long. CDR3 sequence reads: CASSFTVLAGGVEQYF. In DNA, the CDR3 is TGTGCCAGCAGCTTCACTGTACTAGCGGGGGGTGTGGAGCAGTACTTC.

In this sample, this clonotype turned up once. This chain uses TRBV30 with TRBJ2-3; D is perhaps TRBD1 or TRBD2 (5 bases each). The CDR3 is 19 residues long. In germline, CDR1 is GTSNPN, CDR2 SVGIG (reference sequence). V was clipped by 5 bases and J by 1 base, with 28 bases between them. The CDR3 DNA is TGTGCCTGGGGATCCGGGACCTCCATAGCGAGAGTGCGCACAGATACGCAGTATTTT. It codes for CAWGSGTSIARVRTDTQYF.

This clonotype was recorded a few times. The rearrangement links TRBV6-1 to TRBJ1-2; 7 bases agree with TRBD1. The CDR3 runs 14 residues. The germline V gene has CDR1 MNHNS and CDR2 SASEGT. Trimming cost V 5 bases and J 8 bases; bases outside gene matches: 11. The CDR3 DNA reads TGTGCCAGCAGTTCCCAGGGGGAGATACCGGGCTACACCTTC. This codes for CASSSQGEIPGYTF.

This chain uses TRBV18 with TRBJ2-5, with 7 bases matching TRBD1. Germline CDR1 is KGHSH and CDR2 is LQKENI. The V and J ends lost 1 base and 4 bases, in that order; junction bases with no gene match: 9. There are 16 residues in the CDR3. The CDR3 DNA reads TGTGCCAGCTCACCACTTTCAGGGGGATTGGGAGAGACCCAGTACTTC. It codes for CASSPLSGGLGETQYF.

This clonotype was found a few times. The J gene is TRBJ1-2, the V gene TRBV12-3 or TRBV12-4, with TRBD1 matching over 7 bases. After removal of 5 bases from V and 4 bases from J, the junction contained 13 bases not matched to a gene. CDR3 length equals 16 residues. The CDR3 region has the DNA TGTGCCAGCAGTCGGCGCGTGGGCCAGGGGGGCTATGGCTACACCTTC. This translates into CASSRRVGQGGYGYTF.